This TCR beta chain emerged from a study of beta chain features in type 1 diabetes. In this sample, this clone turned up a few times. Its specificity is not known. The study's findings and limits: A greater similarity of naive, central memory and Treg TCRB repertoires was seen among patients than among healthy donors. PCR, the amplification step, might favor shorter templates, equally in patients and controls. Sequencing of cDNA might inflate the share of cells that strongly express TCR. Type 1 diabetes patients had VDJ junctions that carried fewer insertions and more deletions.

The CDR3 runs to 15 residues. V was pared by 5 bases and J by 1 base, with 14 bases between. The whole isolated RNA underwent reverse transcription, so sequencing captured expressed TCRB transcripts. Repertoires were generated with immunoSEQ multiplex PCR, while TCRdb's copy carries only in-frame clones and drops some. The repertoire holds under 400,000 clones, with about 14% as singletons. The clonotype was recovered from a man younger than 45 in good health. The chain carries TRBV6-7 and TRBJ1-1; D is possibly TRBD1 (5 bases). TRBV6-7 is annotated as an ORF whose role is uncertain. Source material: central memory CD4+ T cells from blood. The CDR3 region has the DNA TGTGCCAGCAGTCACAGGACAAACAAGAACACTGAAGCTTTCTTT. Protein: CASSHRTNKNTEAFF.